Listed below are T cell receptor beta chains from one sample, sequenced in a study of human T cells and chemical hapten exposure. TCRdb called the RACE reads again in MiXCR, with one record for every CDR3 protein. The top ten hold roughly 5.4% of the sample, which has just over 350,000 distinct CDR3 sequences, about 6.9% seen once. The source material was whole blood, sampled in connection with sensitization to the hapten diphenylcyclopropenone (DPC). Receptors were obtained from a woman between 18 and 29 years old with alopecia areata. Some clones in this sample may be carry-over from other donors' samples. Both conserved end residues are part of each CDR3. A D gene is named only where the DNA matches it firmly. Clone sizes are given selectively: once, few, many, or a class where the clone is expanded.

V	size	D	J	DNA	CDR3
TRBV6-5	few	.	TRBJ1-6	TGTGCCAGCAGGCGTGGACAGACCTCCTATAATTCACCCCTCCACTTT	CASRRGQTSYNSPLHF
TRBV6-5	few	TRBD2	TRBJ2-3	TGTGCCAGCAGTTATAGCGGGGGGCCATGGGATACGCAGTATTTT	CASSYSGGPWDTQYF
TRBV4-1	many	TRBD1	TRBJ2-6	TGCGCCAGCAGCCAATGGAACAGGGGCGGTGTTGGTGGGGCCAACGTCCTGACTTTC	CASSQWNRGGVGGANVLTF
TRBV7-2	few	TRBD1	TRBJ2-5	TGTGCCAGCAGCATCAGGGGGCGGTTCCAAGAGACCCAGTACTTC	CASSIRGRFQETQYF
TRBV5-1	.	TRBD1	TRBJ2-5	TGCGCCAGCAGCATAACAGGGGATCAAGAGACCCAGTACTTC	CASSITGDQETQYF
TRBV7-9	.	.	TRBJ2-6	TGTGCCAGCAGCTCCTTATTTTACGGCCGTGGTTCTGGGGCCAACGTCCTGACTTTC	CASSSLFYGRGSGANVLTF
TRBV6-2/TRBV6-3	once	.	TRBJ2-7	TGTGCCAGCAGTCGCACAACCGGGACGAGAGGCATAGAGCAGTACTTC	CASSRTTGTRGIEQYF
TRBV28	many	.	TRBJ2-6	TGTGCCAGCAGTGTGGGGTGGGTGGCTGGGGCCAACGTCCTGACTTTC	CASSVGWVAGANVLTF
TRBV24-1	.	TRBD2	TRBJ2-1	TGTGCCACCAGTGATGGTCTAGCGGGGGAAATCAATGAGCAGTTCTTC	CATSDGLAGEINEQFF
TRBV6-5	.	.	TRBJ1-1	TGTGCCAGCAGATCAACCAGAGGGGGTTACCACACTGAAGCTTTCTTT	CASRSTRGGYHTEAFF
TRBV3-1	.	.	TRBJ2-3	TGTGCCAGCAGCCAAGTCGTCTTGGCAGATACGCAGTATTTT	CASSQVVLADTQYF
TRBV7-2	.	.	TRBJ1-1	TGTGCCAGCTGCAGGGACACTGAAGCTTTCTTT	CASCRDTEAFF
TRBV9	.	TRBD2	TRBJ2-3	TGTGCCAGCAGCGTAGCAGCGGGGGTTGATACAGATACGCAGTATTTT	CASSVAAGVDTDTQYF
TRBV10-3	.	.	TRBJ1-4	TGTGCCATTAGCGACAACCCTAATGAAAAACTGTTTTTT	CAISDNPNEKLFF
TRBV9	few	TRBD1	TRBJ1-1	TGTGCCAGCAGCGCAGGGGGGGAGACTGAAGCTTTCTTT	CASSAGGETEAFF
TRBV2	few	.	TRBJ1-5	TGTGCCAGCAGAGGACGGCTTGAGAATCAGCCCCAGCATTTT	CASRGRLENQPQHF
TRBV9	few	.	TRBJ2-3	TGTGCCAGCAGCGTGGTAAAAACGTTCAGCACAGATACGCAGTATTTT	CASSVVKTFSTDTQYF
TRBV6-5	few	.	TRBJ1-4	TGTGCCAGCAGACTACATACGGGACAAAGTGAAAAACTGTTTTTT	CASRLHTGQSEKLFF
TRBV20-1	few	.	TRBJ2-3	TGCAGTGCTAGAGATGCTCGGGGGGCCGTAGATACGCAGTATTTT	CSARDARGAVDTQYF
TRBV4-3	many	.	TRBJ1-2	TGCGCCAGCAGCCAAGGGATAGAAGGGTTTGGCTACACCTTC	CASSQGIEGFGYTF
TRBV5-1	.	TRBD2	TRBJ2-3	TGCGCCAGCAGCTTGGAACTAGCGGGGCGTGGGGCAGATACGCAGTATTTT	CASSLELAGRGADTQYF
TRBV29-1	many	.	TRBJ1-3	TGCAGCGTTGAATTATGGCAGGGGAACACCATATATTTT	CSVELWQGNTIYF
TRBV6-2/TRBV6-3	.	.	TRBJ1-4	TGTGCCAGCAGTTACTCGCTCCAAAAACTGTTTTTT	CASSYSLQKLFF
TRBV5-8	few	TRBD2	TRBJ2-7	TGTGCCAGCAGCTTTTCACTAGCGGGGGCCAGGGAGGACTTC	CASSFSLAGAREDF
TRBV29-1	.	.	TRBJ2-7	TGCAGCGTCAAGGCCCACGGGACCAAGTACGAGCAGTACTTC	CSVKAHGTKYEQYF
TRBV6-2/TRBV6-3	many	.	TRBJ1-2	TGTGCCAGCAGACCGGACGAAAACTATGGCTACACCTTC	CASRPDENYGYTF
TRBV5-5	many	.	TRBJ1-4	TGTGCCAGCAGCTTGTGGCTGGCCAGCAATGAAAAACTGTTTTTT	CASSLWLASNEKLFF
TRBV6-2/TRBV6-3	many	.	TRBJ2-6	TGTGCCAGCAGCCTTGTAAACTCTGGGGCCAACGTCCTGACTTTC	CASSLVNSGANVLTF
TRBV6-6	many	TRBD1	TRBJ1-5	TGTGCCAGCAGTTACTCGAATTGGGACAGCCCTGGGCCCCAGCATTTT	CASSYSNWDSPGPQHF
TRBV11-3	few	.	TRBJ2-1	TGTGCCAGCAGCTTAGCAGGACTCCTTGAGCAGTTCTTC	CASSLAGLLEQFF
TRBV2	many	TRBD1	TRBJ2-7	TGTGCCAGCAGTAGGAACGGACAGGGGGTGTACGAGCAGTACTTC	CASSRNGQGVYEQYF
TRBV2	many	TRBD1	TRBJ1-1	TGTGCCAGCAGCTGGGACAGGGTGGGGGCCGGCACTGAAGCTTTCTTT	CASSWDRVGAGTEAFF
TRBV7-2	many	.	TRBJ2-7	TGTGCCAGCAGCTTAGTCCAGGGGACCGATTACGAGCAGTACTTC	CASSLVQGTDYEQYF
TRBV9	.	.	TRBJ2-5	TGTGCCAGCAGCGTAGATGCATACCAAGAGACCCAGTACTTC	CASSVDAYQETQYF
TRBV7-2	few	TRBD1	TRBJ2-2	TGTGCCAGCAGCTTCAGGACAGGGCCCGGGGAGCTGTTTTTT	CASSFRTGPGELFF